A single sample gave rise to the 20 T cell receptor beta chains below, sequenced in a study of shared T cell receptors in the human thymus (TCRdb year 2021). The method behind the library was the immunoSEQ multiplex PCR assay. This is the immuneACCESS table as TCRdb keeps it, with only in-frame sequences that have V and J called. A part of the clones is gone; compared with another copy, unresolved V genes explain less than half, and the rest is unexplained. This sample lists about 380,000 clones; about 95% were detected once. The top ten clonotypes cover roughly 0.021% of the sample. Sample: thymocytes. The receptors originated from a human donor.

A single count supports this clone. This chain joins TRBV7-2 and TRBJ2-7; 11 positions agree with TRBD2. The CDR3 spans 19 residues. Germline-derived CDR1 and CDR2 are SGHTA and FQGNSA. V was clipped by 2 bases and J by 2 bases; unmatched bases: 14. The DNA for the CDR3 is TGTGCCAGCAGCTTAACTAGCGGGAGTCCTGGGTACGCGCCCTACGAGCAGTACTTC. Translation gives CASSLTSGSPGYAPYEQYF. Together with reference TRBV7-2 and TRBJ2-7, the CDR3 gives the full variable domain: GAGVSQSPSNKVTEKGKDVELRCDPISGHTALYWYRQSLGQGLEFLIYFQGNSAPDKSGLPSDRFSAERTGGSVSTLTIQRTQQEDSAVYLCASSLTSGSPGYAPYEQYFGPGTRLTVT.

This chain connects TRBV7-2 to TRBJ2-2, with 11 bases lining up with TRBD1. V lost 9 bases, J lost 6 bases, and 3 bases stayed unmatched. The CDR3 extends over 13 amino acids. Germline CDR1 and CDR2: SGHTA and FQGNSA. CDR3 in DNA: TGTGCCAGTCGGACAGGGGGCCCCGGGGAGCTGTTTTTT. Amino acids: CASRTGGPGELFF.

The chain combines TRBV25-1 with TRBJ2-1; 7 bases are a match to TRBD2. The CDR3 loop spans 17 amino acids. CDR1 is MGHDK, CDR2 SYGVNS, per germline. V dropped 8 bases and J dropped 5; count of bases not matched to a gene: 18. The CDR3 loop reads CASSPRYRDYPHNEQFF. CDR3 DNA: TGTGCCAGCTCCCCCCGATACCGGGACTATCCTCACAATGAGCAGTTCTTC.

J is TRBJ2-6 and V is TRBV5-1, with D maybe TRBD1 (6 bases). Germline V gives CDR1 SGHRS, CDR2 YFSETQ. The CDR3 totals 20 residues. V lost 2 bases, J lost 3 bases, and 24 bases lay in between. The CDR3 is CASSFERTGHFRFGANVLTF. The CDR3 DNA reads TGCGCCAGCAGCTTTGAAAGAACAGGGCACTTTCGCTTTGGGGCCAACGTCCTGACTTTC.

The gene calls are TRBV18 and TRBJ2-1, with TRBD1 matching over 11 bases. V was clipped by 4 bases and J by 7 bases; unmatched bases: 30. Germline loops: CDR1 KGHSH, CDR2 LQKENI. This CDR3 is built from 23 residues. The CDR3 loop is CASSQRDRGDLASGNGSGNEQFF. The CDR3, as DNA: TGTGCCAGCTCACAAAGGGACAGGGGGGATTTGGCTAGCGGGAATGGAAGTGGGAATGAGCAGTTCTTC.

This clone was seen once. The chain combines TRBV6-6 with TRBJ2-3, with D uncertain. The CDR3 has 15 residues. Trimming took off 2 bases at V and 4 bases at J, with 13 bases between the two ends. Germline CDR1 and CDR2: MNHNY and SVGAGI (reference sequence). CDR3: CASSYTDGRPDTQYF. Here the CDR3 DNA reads TGTGCCAGCAGTTACACGGACGGACGGCCAGATACGCAGTATTTT.

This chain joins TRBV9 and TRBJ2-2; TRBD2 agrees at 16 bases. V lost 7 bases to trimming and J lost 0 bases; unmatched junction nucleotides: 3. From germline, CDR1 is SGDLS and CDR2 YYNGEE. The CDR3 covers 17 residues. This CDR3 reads CASSGTSGRANTGELFF. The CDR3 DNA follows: TGTGCCAGCTCCGGGACTAGCGGGAGGGCGAACACCGGGGAGCTGTTTTTT. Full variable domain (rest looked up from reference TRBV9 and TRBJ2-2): DSGVTQTPKHLITATGQRVTLRCSPRSGDLSVYWYQQSLDQGLQFLIQYYNGEERAKGNILERFSAQQFPDLHSELNLSSLELGDSALYFCASSGTSGRANTGELFFGEGSRLTVL.

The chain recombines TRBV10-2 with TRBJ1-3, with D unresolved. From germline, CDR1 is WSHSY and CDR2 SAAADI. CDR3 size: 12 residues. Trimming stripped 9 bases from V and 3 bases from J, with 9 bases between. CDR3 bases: TGCGCCAGTACAGAGGTTGGAAACACCATATATTTT. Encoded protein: CASTEVGNTIYF.

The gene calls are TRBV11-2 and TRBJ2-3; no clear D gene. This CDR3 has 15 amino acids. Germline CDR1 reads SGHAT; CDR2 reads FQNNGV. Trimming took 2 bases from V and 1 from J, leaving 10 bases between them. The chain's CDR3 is CASSLTEDRTDTQYF. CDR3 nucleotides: TGTGCCAGCAGCTTAACAGAAGACCGCACAGATACGCAGTATTTT.

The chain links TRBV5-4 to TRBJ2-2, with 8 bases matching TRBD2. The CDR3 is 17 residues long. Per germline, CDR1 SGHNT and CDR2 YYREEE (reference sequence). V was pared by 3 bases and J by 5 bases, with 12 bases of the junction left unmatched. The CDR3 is CASSSMTSAGETGELFF. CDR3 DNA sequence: TGTGCCAGCAGCTCTATGACTAGCGCGGGAGAGACCGGGGAGCTGTTTTTT.

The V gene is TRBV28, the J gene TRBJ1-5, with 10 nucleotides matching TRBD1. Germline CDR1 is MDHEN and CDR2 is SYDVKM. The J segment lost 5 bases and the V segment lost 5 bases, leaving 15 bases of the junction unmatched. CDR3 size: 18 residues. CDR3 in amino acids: CASSPTYDRGRVYQPQHF. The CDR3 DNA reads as TGTGCCAGCAGTCCCACCTACGACAGGGGGCGCGTATATCAGCCCCAGCATTTT.

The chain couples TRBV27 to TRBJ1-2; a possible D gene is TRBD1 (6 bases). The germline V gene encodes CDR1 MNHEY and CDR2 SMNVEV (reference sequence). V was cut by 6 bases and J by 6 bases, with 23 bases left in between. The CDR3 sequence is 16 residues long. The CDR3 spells CASSPTGYPNSNGYTF. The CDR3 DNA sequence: TGTGCCAGCAGCCCTACAGGGTACCCCAACTCCAATGGCTACACCTTC.

The CDR3 nucleotides read TGTGCCAGCAACGACCCACCGAATGGCTACACCTTC. Its translation is CASNDPPNGYTF. The chain links TRBV28 to TRBJ1-2; D gene unclear. The CDR3 extends over 12 amino acids. Germline V lookup: CDR1 MDHEN, CDR2 SYDVKM. Trimming removed 7 bases from V and 6 bases from J, with 12 bases in between.

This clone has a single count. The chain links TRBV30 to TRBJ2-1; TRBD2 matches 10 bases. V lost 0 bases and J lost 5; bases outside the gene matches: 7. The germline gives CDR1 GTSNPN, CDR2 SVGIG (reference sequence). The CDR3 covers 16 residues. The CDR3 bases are TGTGCCTGGAGTGTAGGGCTAGCGGGAGACCACAATGAGCAGTTCTTC. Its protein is CAWSVGLAGDHNEQFF.

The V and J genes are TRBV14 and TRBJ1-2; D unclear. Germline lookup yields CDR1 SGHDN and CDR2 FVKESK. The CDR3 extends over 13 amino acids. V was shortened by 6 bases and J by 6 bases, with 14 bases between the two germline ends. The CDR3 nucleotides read TGTGCCAGCAGAAGAACGAGGGAGGATGGCTACACCTTC. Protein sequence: CASRRTREDGYTF.

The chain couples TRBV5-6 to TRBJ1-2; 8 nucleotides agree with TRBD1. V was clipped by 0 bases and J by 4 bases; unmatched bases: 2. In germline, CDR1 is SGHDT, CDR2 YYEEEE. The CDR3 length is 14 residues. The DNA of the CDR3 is TGTGCCAGCAGCTTGGCCAGGGGGCTCTATGGCTACACCTTC. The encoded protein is CASSLARGLYGYTF. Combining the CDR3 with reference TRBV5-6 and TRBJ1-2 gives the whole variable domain DAGVTQSPTHLIKTRGQQVTLRCSPKSGHDTVSWYQQALGQGPQFIFQYYEEEERQRGNFPDRFSGHQFPNYSSELNVNALLLGDSALYLCASSLARGLYGYTFGSGTRLTVV.

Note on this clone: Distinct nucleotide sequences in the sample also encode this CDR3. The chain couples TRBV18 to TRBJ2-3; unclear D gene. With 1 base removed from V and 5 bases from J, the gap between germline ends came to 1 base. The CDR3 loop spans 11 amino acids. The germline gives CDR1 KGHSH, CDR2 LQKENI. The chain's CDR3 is CASSPRDTQYF. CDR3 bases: TGTGCCAGCTCACCACGAGATACGCAGTATTTT.

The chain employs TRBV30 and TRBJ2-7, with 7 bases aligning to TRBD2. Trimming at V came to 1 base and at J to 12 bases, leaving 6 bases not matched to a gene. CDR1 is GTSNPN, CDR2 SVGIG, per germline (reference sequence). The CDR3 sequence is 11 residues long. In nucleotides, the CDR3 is TGTGCCTGGAGTGCTAGCGGTGTAGGGTACTTC. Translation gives CAWSASGVGYF.

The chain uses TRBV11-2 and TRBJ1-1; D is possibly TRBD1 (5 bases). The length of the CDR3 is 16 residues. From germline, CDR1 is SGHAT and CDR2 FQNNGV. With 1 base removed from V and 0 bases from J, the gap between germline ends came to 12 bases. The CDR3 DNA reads TGTGCCAGCAGCTTAGGGGGGAGGGTATTGAACACTGAAGCTTTCTTT. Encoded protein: CASSLGGRVLNTEAFF.

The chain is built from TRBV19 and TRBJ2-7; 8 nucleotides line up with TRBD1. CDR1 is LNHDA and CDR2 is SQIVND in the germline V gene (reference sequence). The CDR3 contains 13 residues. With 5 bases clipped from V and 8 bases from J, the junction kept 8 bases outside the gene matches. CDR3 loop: CASSPGQGTKQYF. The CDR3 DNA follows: TGTGCCAGTAGTCCTGGACAGGGAACGAAGCAGTACTTC.